These T cell receptor beta chains were read from a single sample in a study of shared clonotypes between healthy human individuals. Data came from immunoSEQ multiplex PCR; TCRdb stores just in-frame clones and leaves some out. The sample lists 2.3 million or so clones, over 85% occurring once. Sequencing input: naive CD4+ T cells from PBMCs. The receptors originated from a young man in good health. Some clones in this sample may be carry-over from other donors' samples. CDR3s include the opening cysteine and the closing phenylalanine or tryptophan. D genes are given only for firm matches. Size values are once, few and many counts, or a class for expanded clones, and some rows have none.

abundance	v_gene	d_gene	j_gene	CDR3aa	CDR3nt
.	TRBV28	.	TRBJ1-5	CASTEGAGDSNQPQHF	TGTGCCAGCACCGAAGGCGCCGGAGATAGCAATCAGCCCCAGCATTTT
.	TRBV29-1	.	TRBJ2-7	CSVEGKGPAEQYF	TGCAGCGTTGAAGGCAAGGGCCCGGCCGAGCAGTACTTC
.	TRBV11-2	.	TRBJ1-3	CASSTGTVTSGNTIYF	TGTGCCAGCAGCACCGGGACGGTTACCTCTGGAAACACCATATATTTT
.	TRBV11-2	.	TRBJ2-5	CASSLRRDRGATQYF	TGTGCCAGCAGCCTCCGCCGCGACAGAGGTGCCACCCAGTACTTC
.	TRBV5-1	.	TRBJ2-5	CASSPQGKQGPSGRWETQYF	TGCGCCAGCAGCCCGCAAGGTAAACAGGGCCCAAGCGGGCGTTGGGAGACCCAGTACTTC
.	TRBV27	.	TRBJ1-3	CASRKPGQSNTIYF	TGTGCCAGCCGTAAACCGGGACAATCAAACACCATATATTTT
.	TRBV14	TRBD2	TRBJ2-2	CASSLMQTSGNTGELFF	TGTGCCAGCAGCCTAATGCAGACTAGCGGGAACACCGGGGAGCTGTTTTTT
.	TRBV6-5	TRBD1	TRBJ1-2	CASSWGQNYGYTF	TGTGCCAGCAGCTGGGGACAGAACTATGGCTACACCTTC
.	TRBV11-2	.	TRBJ2-1	CASSRQAGHTNNEQFF	TGTGCCAGCAGCCGGCAGGCGGGACACACCAACAATGAGCAGTTCTTC
.	TRBV18	.	TRBJ2-6	CASSGTSGANVLTF	TGTGCCAGCTCAGGGACTTCTGGGGCCAACGTCCTGACTTTC
.	TRBV15	.	TRBJ1-5	CATSRVPGNQPQHF	TGTGCCACCAGCAGAGTCCCGGGCAATCAGCCCCAGCATTTT
once	TRBV30	TRBD1	TRBJ2-3	CAWTRGQGGGDTQYF	TGTGCCTGGACCCGGGGACAGGGGGGAGGCGATACGCAGTATTTT
.	TRBV2	.	TRBJ1-1	CASSSSRLNTEAFF	TGTGCCAGCAGCTCAAGCAGGTTAAACACTGAAGCTTTCTTT
.	TRBV5-1	.	TRBJ1-4	CASKVGFGNEKLFF	TGCGCCAGCAAGGTCGGGTTCGGTAATGAAAAACTGTTTTTT
.	TRBV28	.	TRBJ2-3	CASISIDLAADTQYF	TGTGCCAGCATCTCAATAGATCTAGCCGCAGATACGCAGTATTTT
.	TRBV29-1	.	TRBJ1-1	CSVKHRNTEAFF	TGCAGCGTAAAACACAGGAACACTGAAGCTTTCTTT
.	TRBV5-1	.	TRBJ1-1	CASSLEGTAMNTEAFF	TGCGCCAGCAGCTTGGAGGGAACAGCCATGAACACTGAAGCTTTCTTT
.	TRBV19	.	TRBJ1-4	CASSIRQGNEKLFF	TGTGCCAGTAGTATACGCCAGGGAAATGAAAAACTGTTTTTT
.	TRBV28	.	TRBJ1-5	CASSLFQVSNQPQHF	TGTGCCAGCAGTTTATTCCAGGTTAGCAATCAGCCCCAGCATTTT
.	TRBV10-3	.	TRBJ2-7	CAISTGTSYEQYF	TGTGCCATCAGCACCGGGACCTCCTACGAGCAGTACTTC
.	TRBV7-9	TRBD2	TRBJ2-1	CASSPKTSGVYNEQFF	TGTGCCAGCAGCCCCAAGACTAGCGGGGTCTACAATGAGCAGTTCTTC
.	TRBV27	.	TRBJ2-5	CASSAYETQETQYF	TGTGCCAGCAGCGCCTACGAAACACAAGAGACCCAGTACTTC
.	TRBV9	.	TRBJ2-6	CASSPRGTGIVPSGANVLTF	TGTGCCAGCAGCCCGAGGGGGACTGGTATAGTCCCCTCTGGGGCCAACGTCCTGACTTTC
once	TRBV7-2	.	TRBJ1-4	CASSLSLRGSATNEKLFF	TGTGCCAGCAGCTTATCTCTCCGGGGCAGTGCAACTAATGAAAAACTGTTTTTT
.	TRBV4-3	.	TRBJ2-1	CASSQDLVRGSYNEQFF	TGCGCCAGCAGCCAAGATCTGGTCAGGGGTTCCTACAATGAGCAGTTCTTC
.	TRBV6-5	TRBD1	TRBJ1-1	CASSYRGTVNTEAFF	TGTGCCAGCAGTTACCGCGGGACAGTCAACACTGAAGCTTTCTTT
.	TRBV15	.	TRBJ1-2	CATSTQRTGAGSYTF	TGTGCCACCAGCACACAAAGGACCGGGGCGGGTAGCTACACCTTC
.	TRBV7-9	TRBD2	TRBJ2-3	CASSPRGAGERGTDTQYF	TGTGCCAGCAGCCCCAGGGGAGCGGGAGAGAGGGGCACAGATACGCAGTATTTT
.	TRBV7-3	.	TRBJ2-7	CASSDPGDPREQYF	TGTGCCAGCAGCGACCCAGGAGATCCACGCGAGCAGTACTTC
.	TRBV5-6	TRBD2	TRBJ2-3	CASSLLGLAGGSTDTQYF	TGTGCCAGCAGCTTGCTGGGACTAGCGGGAGGTAGCACAGATACGCAGTATTTC
once	TRBV7-8	.	TRBJ2-7	CASGKTGHSYEQYF	TGTGCCAGCGGGAAGACAGGTCACTCCTACGAGCAGTACTTC
.	TRBV4-2	.	TRBJ2-5	CASSQALGETQYF	TGTGCCAGCAGCCAAGCGTTGGGTGAGACCCAGTACTTC
once	TRBV19	.	TRBJ1-1	CASTPGTLMNTEAFF	TGTGCCAGTACCCCGGGAACCCTAATGAACACTGAAGCTTTCTTT
.	TRBV7-2	TRBD1	TRBJ2-3	CASSYLGTGGPDTQYF	TGTGCCAGCAGCTACCTTGGGACAGGGGGCCCAGATACGCAGTATTTT
.	TRBV9	TRBD2	TRBJ2-1	CASSVGFDGLAVTYNEQFF	TGTGCCAGCAGCGTAGGATTTGATGGACTAGCGGTTACCTACAATGAGCAGTTCTTC
.	TRBV5-6	TRBD2	TRBJ2-7	CASSFRGGSPRSSYEQYF	TGTGCCAGCAGCTTTAGAGGCGGGAGCCCAAGGAGCTCCTACGAGCAGTACTTC
.	TRBV12-5	.	TRBJ1-2	CASGLDRVGYTF	TGTGCTAGTGGTTTGGACAGGGTTGGCTACACCTTC
.	TRBV4-2	TRBD2	TRBJ2-3	CASSQDPSGRAGDTQYF	TGTGCCAGCAGCCAAGACCCTAGCGGGAGGGCCGGAGATACGCAGTATTTT
.	TRBV19	.	TRBJ2-7	CAGPWDEPYEQYF	TGTGCCGGGCCATGGGACGAGCCCTACGAGCAGTACTTC
.	TRBV7-3	.	TRBJ1-3	CASSLGSPGNTIYF	TGTGCCAGCAGCTTAGGTAGTCCTGGAAACACCATATATTTT
once	TRBV23-1	.	TRBJ2-2	CASTGQGQGKAGELFF	TGCGCCAGCACCGGGCAGGGCCAGGGTAAGGCCGGGGAGCTGTTTTTT
.	TRBV28	.	TRBJ2-2	CASSPPPGELFF	TGTGCCAGCAGTCCGCCCCCCGGGGAGCTGTTTTTT
once	TRBV6-5	.	TRBJ2-1	CASSYSSDPSYNEQFF	TGTGCCAGCAGTTACTCGAGCGACCCCTCCTACAATGAGCAGTTCTTC
.	TRBV4-1	TRBD2	TRBJ2-1	CASSELTSGVYNEQFF	TGCGCCAGCAGCGAACTCACTAGCGGGGTTTACAATGAGCAGTTCTTC
once	TRBV5-1	TRBD1	TRBJ2-2	CASSLGTGSGELFF	TGCGCCAGCAGTCTCGGGACAGGGTCCGGGGAGCTGTTTTTT
once	TRBV6-5	.	TRBJ2-3	CASMRGQTTDTQYF	TGTGCCAGCATGAGGGGCCAGACCACAGATACGCAGTATTTT
.	TRBV27	.	TRBJ1-4	CASSFSDRLNEKLFF	TGTGCCAGCAGTTTCTCCGACAGGCTTAATGAAAAACTGTTTTTT
.	TRBV9	.	TRBJ2-3	CASSRAGDTTSAPYF	TGTGCCAGCAGCAGGGCAGGGGACACTACTAGCGCCCCGTATTTT
few	TRBV7-3	TRBD2	TRBJ2-5	CASSPGRETQYF	TGTGCCAGCAGTCCCGGGAGGGAGACCCAGTACTTC
.	TRBV11-3	.	TRBJ2-1	CASSLKGGHEQFF	TGTGCCAGCAGCTTGAAGGGAGGCCATGAGCAGTTCTTC
.	TRBV7-2	.	TRBJ1-5	CASSFGGIGQPQHF	TGTGCCAGCAGCTTCGGGGGGATTGGCCAGCCCCAGCATTTT
once	TRBV28	.	TRBJ1-2	CASNLYGYGYTF	TGTGCCAGCAATCTTTATGGTTATGGCTACACCTTC
once	TRBV11-3	TRBD2	TRBJ2-1	CASSLEGTNPSNEQFF	TGTGCCAGCAGCTTAGAAGGGACTAACCCATCCAATGAGCAGTTCTTC
.	TRBV7-9	.	TRBJ2-1	CASRKSQGGDEQFF	TGTGCCAGCAGGAAAAGTCAGGGGGGCGATGAGCAGTTCTTC
.	TRBV19	TRBD2	TRBJ2-2	CASSIRLAGVGELFF	TGTGCCAGTAGTATCCGACTAGCGGGAGTCGGGGAGCTGTTTTTT